Listed below are T cell receptor beta chains from one sample, sequenced in a study of circulating and synovial CD4+ cells in juvenile arthritis. The assay was immunoSEQ multiplex PCR, and TCRdb's table has in-frame clones only and misses some. Of approximately 16,000 clones in the sample, about 93% were seen once. Material: CD4+ T cells from blood. Receptor source: a human donor with juvenile idiopathic arthritis. The CDR3 runs from the conserved cysteine through the conserved F or W. A D gene is named only where the DNA matches it firmly. Size tells how often a clone was seen (once, few, many) or the class of an expanded clone, and some rows leave it out.

j_gene | abundance | v_gene | d_gene | CDR3aa | CDR3nt
TRBJ2-7 | . | TRBV6-6 | TRBD1 | CASSYLRDRFYEQYF | TGTGCCAGCAGTTACCTTCGGGACAGGTTCTACGAGCAGTACTTC
TRBJ2-7 | . | TRBV29-1 | . | CSVGSQVGSLAEQYF | TGCAGCGTCGGTTCTCAGGTCGGTTCCCTCGCCGAGCAGTACTTC
TRBJ2-4 | few | TRBV14 | . | CASSGRGLGKNIQYF | TGTGCCAGCAGTGGACGGGGGTTAGGCAAAAACATTCAGTACTTC
TRBJ2-5 | . | TRBV29-1 | . | CSVGTPETQYF | TGCAGCGTTGGGACTCCAGAGACCCAGTACTTC
TRBJ1-2 | . | TRBV4-3 | TRBD1 | CASSQDLGQDNYGYTF | TGCGCCAGCAGCCAAGATCTTGGACAGGATAACTATGGCTACACCTTC
TRBJ2-3 | once | TRBV14 | . | CASSQDLMGLGTDTQYF | TGTGCCAGCAGCCAAGATCTTATGGGACTTGGCACAGATACGCAGTATTTT
TRBJ2-5 | . | TRBV18 | . | CASSPLQGLETQYF | TGTGCCAGCTCACCACTACAGGGCTTAGAGACCCAGTACTTC
TRBJ2-7 | . | TRBV11-2 | TRBD2 | CASSLRLAGDEQYF | TGTGCCAGCAGCCTCAGACTAGCGGGGGACGAGCAGTACTTC
TRBJ2-7 | once | TRBV11-2 | TRBD2 | CASSSYGGLAGYYEQYF | TGTGCCAGCAGCTCTTATGGCGGGCTAGCGGGGTACTACGAGCAGTACTTC
TRBJ2-5 | . | TRBV4-1 | . | CASSQEPAGHGETQYF | TGCGCCAGCAGCCAAGAACCGGCGGGGCACGGTGAGACCCAGTACTTC
TRBJ2-1 | once | TRBV6-6 | TRBD2 | CASSSVAGGIVNEQFF | TGTGCCAGCAGTTCCGTAGCGGGAGGGATTGTGAATGAGCAGTTCTTC
TRBJ2-5 | . | TRBV7-7 | . | CASSLARKTQYF | TGTGCCAGCAGCTTAGCGAGGAAGACCCAGTACTTC
TRBJ2-7 | once | TRBV7-2 | TRBD1 | CASSYGTGPREQYF | TGTGCCAGCAGCTACGGGACAGGGCCTAGGGAGCAGTACTTC
TRBJ1-5 | . | TRBV10-2 | TRBD1 | CASSEWTGYSNQPQHF | TGCGCCAGCAGTGAGTGGACAGGGTATAGCAATCAGCCCCAGCATTTT
TRBJ1-1 | . | TRBV4-2 | TRBD1 | CASSQDPGQGVSNTEAFF | TGTGCCAGCAGCCAAGACCCGGGACAGGGGGTGTCGAACACTGAAGCTTTCTTT
TRBJ2-3 | . | TRBV6-1 | . | CASSQFGSTDTQYF | TGTGCCAGCAGTCAGTTCGGGAGCACAGATACGCAGTATTTT
TRBJ1-2 | . | TRBV5-1 | . | CASSLIGSGLDGYTF | TGCGCCAGCAGCTTGATCGGGTCCGGGTTAGATGGCTACACCTTC
TRBJ1-6 | . | TRBV6-6 | TRBD1 | CASSYPGTGIEALHF | TGTGCCAGCAGTTACCCCGGGACAGGGATCGAGGCCCTCCACTTT
TRBJ1-2 | . | TRBV27 | . | CASSSITSGGYGYTF | TGTGCCAGCAGTTCTATCACCTCCGGGGGCTATGGCTACACCTTC
TRBJ2-7 | . | TRBV6-1 | TRBD1 | CASSLSGTGKDEQYF | TGTGCCAGCAGTCTATCCGGGACAGGGAAGGACGAGCAGTACTTC
TRBJ2-5 | . | TRBV5-1 | . | CASSLSLGGESETQYF | TGCGCCAGCAGCTTATCCCTGGGCGGGGAATCGGAGACCCAGTACTTC
TRBJ1-2 | . | TRBV5-4 | TRBD1 | CASSRRDRGIHAYGYTF | TGTGCCAGCAGCCGCCGGGACAGGGGGATACATGCATATGGCTACACCTTC
TRBJ1-2 | . | TRBV2 | . | CASSELWGLYGYTF | TGTGCCAGCAGTGAGCTCTGGGGGCTTTATGGCTACACCTTC
TRBJ2-1 | . | TRBV7-9 | TRBD2 | CASRLAGAPNEQFF | TGTGCCAGCAGACTAGCGGGAGCACCTAATGAGCAGTTCTTC
TRBJ1-2 | . | TRBV28 | . | CASSADRRGYTF | TGTGCCAGCAGTGCCGACAGGAGGGGCTACACCTTC
TRBJ2-7 | . | TRBV11-1 | . | CASSIQDSAKQYF | TGTGCCAGCAGCATCCAGGACTCGGCCAAGCAGTACTTC
TRBJ1-1 | once | TRBV29-1 | . | CSVELYRRDDTEAFF | TGCAGCGTTGAGCTCTATCGACGGGATGACACTGAAGCTTTCTTT
TRBJ1-4 | . | TRBV10-2 | TRBD1 | CASTGQDGEKLFF | TGCGCCAGTACGGGACAGGACGGTGAAAAACTGTTTTTT
TRBJ1-2 | . | TRBV5-1 | . | CASSLTLGTSNYGYTF | TGCGCCAGCAGCTTGACGCTCGGGACATCTAACTATGGCTACACCTTC
TRBJ1-1 | . | TRBV18 | . | CASSPSDSRNTEAFF | TGTGCCAGCTCACCCTCGGACAGCAGGAACACTGAAGCTTTCTTT
TRBJ2-1 | . | TRBV29-1 | TRBD2 | CSVRTSSGTSDEQFF | TGCAGCGTCCGAACGTCTAGCGGGACATCAGATGAGCAGTTCTTC
TRBJ1-2 | few | TRBV19 | TRBD1 | CASSHPGQGLGGYTF | TGTGCCAGTAGTCATCCGGGACAGGGCCTCGGAGGCTACACCTTC
TRBJ2-3 | . | TRBV7-8 | . | CASSLYGRTATDTQYF | TGTGCCAGCAGCTTATACGGAAGGACAGCCACAGATACGCAGTATTTT
TRBJ1-2 | . | TRBV25-1 | . | CASSEPSRDGYTF | TGTGCCAGCAGTGAGCCCTCCAGGGATGGCTACACCTTC
TRBJ2-5 | . | TRBV27 | TRBD2 | CASSPFIAGGLQETQYF | TGTGCCAGCAGTCCCTTTATAGCGGGGGGGCTCCAAGAGACCCAGTACTTC
TRBJ2-7 | . | TRBV4-2 | TRBD2 | CASSQAPRAGGDEQYF | TGTGCCAGCAGCCAAGCCCCAAGGGCGGGAGGGGACGAGCAGTACTTC
TRBJ2-7 | . | TRBV7-9 | TRBD2 | CASSPGLAQDEQYF | TGTGCCAGCAGCCCGGGACTAGCGCAGGACGAGCAGTACTTC
TRBJ2-1 | . | TRBV4-3 | TRBD2 | CASSQGPGTSGQFF | TGCGCCAGCAGCCAAGGGCCCGGGACTAGCGGACAGTTCTTC
TRBJ1-1 | . | TRBV5-4 | . | CASSLGWGVNTEAFF | TGTGCCAGCAGCTTGGGTTGGGGGGTGAACACTGAAGCTTTCTTT
TRBJ1-1 | . | TRBV6-1 | . | CASTHPGELSTEAFF | TGTGCCAGCACTCATCCGGGGGAACTTTCGACTGAAGCTTTCTTT
TRBJ1-1 | . | TRBV7-9 | . | CASNPWGPMNTEAFF | TGTGCCAGCAACCCTTGGGGCCCTATGAACACTGAAGCTTTCTTT
TRBJ2-7 | . | TRBV18 | TRBD2 | CASSPPSGSTYEQYF | TGTGCCAGCTCACCACCCAGCGGGAGCACCTACGAGCAGTACTTC
TRBJ2-7 | . | TRBV5-1 | . | CASSLGQVAYEQYF | TGCGCCAGCAGCTTGGGACAGGTAGCCTACGAGCAGTACTTC
TRBJ2-6 | . | TRBV6-1 | . | CASTHGANVLTF | TGTGCCAGCACACATGGGGCCAACGTCCTGACTTTC
TRBJ2-1 | . | TRBV9 | TRBD1 | CASSVGVGQGPNEQFF | TGTGCCAGCAGCGTAGGCGTGGGACAGGGTCCCAATGAGCAGTTCTTC
TRBJ2-1 | once | TRBV19 | TRBD1 | CASSIGGQVYNEQFF | TGTGCCAGTAGTATAGGGGGACAGGTATACAATGAGCAGTTCTTC
TRBJ2-7 | once | TRBV9 | TRBD1 | CASSLRGQGEQYF | TGTGCCAGCAGCCTTAGAGGACAGGGGGAGCAGTACTTC
TRBJ1-3 | . | TRBV27 | . | CASRGPSGNTIYF | TGTGCCAGCAGGGGCCCCTCTGGAAACACCATATATTTT
TRBJ2-7 | . | TRBV7-7 | TRBD2 | CASSLDGGYEQYF | TGTGCTAGCAGCTTAGACGGGGGGTACGAGCAGTACTTC
TRBJ2-5 | . | TRBV29-1 | TRBD2 | CSVERQRETSGRAGETQYF | TGCAGCGTTGAGCGACAACGGGAGACTAGCGGGAGGGCCGGGGAGACCCAGTACTTC
TRBJ2-1 | . | TRBV7-8 | TRBD2 | CASSLMGGRAMDEQFF | TGTGCCAGCAGCTTAATGGGCGGGAGGGCCATGGATGAGCAGTTCTTC